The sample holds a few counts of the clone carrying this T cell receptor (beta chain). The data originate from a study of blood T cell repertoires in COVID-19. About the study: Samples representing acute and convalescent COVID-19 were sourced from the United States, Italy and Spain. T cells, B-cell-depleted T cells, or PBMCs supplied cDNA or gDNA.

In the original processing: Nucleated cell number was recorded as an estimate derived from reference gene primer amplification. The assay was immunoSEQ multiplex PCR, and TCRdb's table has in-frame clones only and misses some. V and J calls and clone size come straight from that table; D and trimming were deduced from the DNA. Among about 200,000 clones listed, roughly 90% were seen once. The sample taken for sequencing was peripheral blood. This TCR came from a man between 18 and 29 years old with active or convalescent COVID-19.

The CDR3 spells CASSETASGNTIYF. DNA for the CDR3: TGTGCCAGCAGTGAGACAGCCTCTGGAAACACCATATATTTT. This sequence joins TRBV2 and TRBJ1-3; D is perhaps TRBD1 (5 bases). V was shortened by 3 bases and J by 0 bases, with 6 bases between the two germline ends. CDR1 and CDR2 from the germline V gene are SNHLY and FYNNEI. The CDR3 extends over 14 amino acids.